This is a list of T cell receptor beta chains from one sample in a study of blood T cells in healthy people across ages. TCRdb processed the 5' RACE reads anew with MiXCR; each CDR3 protein has one entry. The sample lists about 1,500,000 distinct CDR3 sequences, about 30% occurring once. Sample: blood. The receptors come from a woman younger than 45 in good health. The CDR3 runs from the conserved cysteine through the conserved F or W. The D gene is left open where the match is weak. Size is stated for part of the rows, as once, few or many counts, or as a class when the clone is expanded.

J gene: TRBJ2-1
clone size: few
V gene: TRBV12-3/TRBV12-4
CDR3 length: 16
D gene: TRBD2
CDR3 DNA: TGTGCCAGCAGTTTAGGGGCTAGCGGGGGCCGGGATGAGCAGTTCTTC
CDR3 protein: CASSLGASGGRDEQFF

J gene: TRBJ1-2
clone size: few
V gene: TRBV12-3/TRBV12-4
CDR3 length: 14
D gene: .
CDR3 DNA: TGTGCCAGCAGTTTATGGCAGGGAGCCTCCGGCCACACCTTC
CDR3 protein: CASSLWQGASGHTF

J gene: TRBJ2-3
clone size: few
V gene: TRBV20-1
CDR3 length: 14
D gene: .
CDR3 DNA: TGCAGTGCTAGAGATCCCGGCGGTGCAGATACGCAGTATTTT
CDR3 protein: CSARDPGGADTQYF

J gene: TRBJ2-7
clone size: many
V gene: TRBV5-1
CDR3 length: 15
D gene: TRBD2
CDR3 DNA: TGCGCCAGCAGCCGCACGACCCAGCGGGGCTACGAGCAGTACTTC
CDR3 protein: CASSRTTQRGYEQYF

J gene: TRBJ2-5
clone size: .
V gene: TRBV7-8
CDR3 length: 14
D gene: .
CDR3 DNA: TGTGCCAGCAGCTTAGAGGGTACTCGAGAGACCCAGTACTTC
CDR3 protein: CASSLEGTRETQYF

J gene: TRBJ2-7
clone size: few
V gene: TRBV20-1
CDR3 length: 14
D gene: TRBD1
CDR3 DNA: TGCAGTGCTAGAGTGGAGACAGGGGGGTTCGAGCAGTACTTC
CDR3 protein: CSARVETGGFEQYF

J gene: TRBJ2-7
clone size: many
V gene: TRBV20-1
CDR3 length: 13
D gene: TRBD1
CDR3 DNA: TGCAGTGCTTCCCGGGACAGGGTCTACGAGCAGTACTTC
CDR3 protein: CSASRDRVYEQYF

J gene: TRBJ2-7
clone size: few
V gene: TRBV20-1
CDR3 length: 18
D gene: TRBD2
CDR3 DNA: TGCAGTGCTAGAGATGTGGCCTCCAGCGGGAGGAGCTCCTACGAGCAGTACTTC
CDR3 protein: CSARDVASSGRSSYEQYF

J gene: TRBJ2-5
clone size: few
V gene: TRBV28
CDR3 length: 15
D gene: .
CDR3 DNA: TGTGCCAGCAGTTCTAGGAGGGGCGCGGGGGAGACCCAGTACTTC
CDR3 protein: CASSSRRGAGETQYF

J gene: TRBJ2-1
clone size: many
V gene: TRBV10-3
CDR3 length: 14
D gene: TRBD2
CDR3 DNA: TGTGCCATCAAACCTAGCGGGGCCTACAATGAGCAGTTCTTC
CDR3 protein: CAIKPSGAYNEQFF

J gene: TRBJ1-2
clone size: few
V gene: TRBV3-1
CDR3 length: 14
D gene: .
CDR3 DNA: TGTGCCAGCAGCCTCCGGGAAGCTAACTATGGCTACACCTTC
CDR3 protein: CASSLREANYGYTF

J gene: TRBJ2-7
clone size: .
V gene: TRBV12-2
CDR3 length: 19
D gene: .
CDR3 DNA: TGTGCAAGTCGCTTAGGGGGTCGATATGGCGGGAGGAACCCCTACGAGCAGTACTTC
CDR3 protein: CASRLGGRYGGRNPYEQYF

J gene: TRBJ2-7
clone size: .
V gene: TRBV10-3
CDR3 length: 17
D gene: .
CDR3 DNA: TGTGCCATCAGTGAGCTTCCGGGACGGGGGATCTCCTACGAGCAGTACTTC
CDR3 protein: CAISELPGRGISYEQYF

J gene: TRBJ2-7
clone size: once
V gene: TRBV14
CDR3 length: 15
D gene: .
CDR3 DNA: TGTGCCAGCAGCGTCGCTGGAGTCCGGGGTCCCGAGCAGTACTTC
CDR3 protein: CASSVAGVRGPEQYF

J gene: TRBJ2-1
clone size: .
V gene: TRBV20-1
CDR3 length: 14
D gene: .
CDR3 DNA: TGCAGTGCTAGTAGCGACAGGAGATTAGATGAGCAGTTCTTC
CDR3 protein: CSASSDRRLDEQFF

J gene: TRBJ2-3
clone size: few
V gene: TRBV12-3/TRBV12-4
CDR3 length: 17
D gene: TRBD2
CDR3 DNA: TGTGCCAGCAGTACCGGGACTAGCGGGGGACACACAGATACGCAGTATTTT
CDR3 protein: CASSTGTSGGHTDTQYF

J gene: TRBJ1-2
clone size: few
V gene: TRBV24-1
CDR3 length: 13
D gene: .
CDR3 DNA: TGTGCCACCAGTGATTTCGCGGGCTATGGCTACACCTTC
CDR3 protein: CATSDFAGYGYTF

J gene: TRBJ2-7
clone size: many
V gene: TRBV12-3/TRBV12-4
CDR3 length: 15
D gene: TRBD2
CDR3 DNA: TGTGCCAGCAGCATAATAGCGGGAGTAAGCTACGAGCAGTACTTC
CDR3 protein: CASSIIAGVSYEQYF

J gene: TRBJ2-7
clone size: few
V gene: TRBV5-1
CDR3 length: 15
D gene: .
CDR3 DNA: TGCGCCAGCAGGCGACTAGAAAACCCAGGGTACGAGCAGTACTTC
CDR3 protein: CASRRLENPGYEQYF

J gene: TRBJ2-5
clone size: .
V gene: TRBV5-1
CDR3 length: 15
D gene: .
CDR3 DNA: TGCGCCAGCATCCAGACAGCGGTTGTGGGAGAGACCCAGTACTTC
CDR3 protein: CASIQTAVVGETQYF

J gene: TRBJ2-5
clone size: few
V gene: TRBV6-1
CDR3 length: 17
D gene: TRBD1
CDR3 DNA: TGTGCCAGCAGTGAATTTGGGAGACAGGGGTCCTACAATGAGCAGTACTTC
CDR3 protein: CASSEFGRQGSYNEQYF

J gene: TRBJ2-7
clone size: once
V gene: TRBV3-1
CDR3 length: 16
D gene: TRBD2
CDR3 DNA: TGTGCCAGCAGCCAGGCGGGACTAGCGCCCTACAATGAGCAGTACTTC
CDR3 protein: CASSQAGLAPYNEQYF

J gene: TRBJ1-6
clone size: .
V gene: TRBV5-1
CDR3 length: 15
D gene: TRBD1
CDR3 DNA: TGCGCCAGCAGCTTCACAGGGGGCGAAAATTCACCCCTCCACTTT
CDR3 protein: CASSFTGGENSPLHF

J gene: TRBJ1-4
clone size: few
V gene: TRBV7-2
CDR3 length: 16
D gene: TRBD1
CDR3 DNA: TGTGCCAGCAGCTACCTCTCAGGGGGGGTCGGCGAAAAACTGTTTTTT
CDR3 protein: CASSYLSGGVGEKLFF

J gene: TRBJ2-5
clone size: few
V gene: TRBV6-6
CDR3 length: 16
D gene: .
CDR3 DNA: TGTGCCAGCAGTTCCCGTAGGGAGCAGGCTAAAGAGACCCAGTACTTC
CDR3 protein: CASSSRREQAKETQYF

J gene: TRBJ2-7
clone size: .
V gene: TRBV14
CDR3 length: 12
D gene: .
CDR3 DNA: TGTGCCAGCAGCCAAGCATCGGACAGTCCAACCTTC
CDR3 protein: CASSQASDSPTF

J gene: TRBJ2-1
clone size: .
V gene: TRBV20-1
CDR3 length: 14
D gene: .
CDR3 DNA: TGCAGTGCCAGGCAAGAGACTAGTGCTTCTGAGCAGTTCTTC
CDR3 protein: CSARQETSASEQFF

J gene: TRBJ2-3
clone size: few
V gene: TRBV27
CDR3 length: 17
D gene: TRBD2
CDR3 DNA: TGTGCCAGCAGTTTATCGGGTAGCGGGGAGTTCACAGATACGCAGTATTTT
CDR3 protein: CASSLSGSGEFTDTQYF

J gene: TRBJ2-1
clone size: few
V gene: TRBV5-1
CDR3 length: 15
D gene: .
CDR3 DNA: TGCGCCAGCAGCTTGGCCGGAGAGCGGGACAATGAGCAGTTCTTC
CDR3 protein: CASSLAGERDNEQFF

J gene: TRBJ2-5
clone size: .
V gene: TRBV2
CDR3 length: 14
D gene: .
CDR3 DNA: TGTGTCAGCAGTGGCGGACAGTTCCAAGAGACCCAGTACTTC
CDR3 protein: CVSSGGQFQETQYF

J gene: TRBJ2-7
clone size: many
V gene: TRBV10-3
CDR3 length: 15
D gene: .
CDR3 DNA: TGTGCCATCAATCCAGGAGGGGGCGAATCCTACGAGCAGTACTTC
CDR3 protein: CAINPGGGESYEQYF

J gene: TRBJ2-7
clone size: many
V gene: TRBV5-1
CDR3 length: 16
D gene: .
CDR3 DNA: TGCGCCAGCAGCTTGGCCCGAACAGGGAATTCCTACGAGCAGTACTTC
CDR3 protein: CASSLARTGNSYEQYF

J gene: TRBJ2-5
clone size: many
V gene: TRBV12-3/TRBV12-4
CDR3 length: 15
D gene: TRBD2
CDR3 DNA: TGTGCCAGCAGCCCCCGACTAGCTGGGTTAGAGACCCAGTACTTC
CDR3 protein: CASSPRLAGLETQYF

J gene: TRBJ2-7
clone size: .
V gene: TRBV28
CDR3 length: 13
D gene: .
CDR3 DNA: TGTGCCAGCAGTCCAGGGGTAGGGTACGACCAGTACTTC
CDR3 protein: CASSPGVGYDQYF

J gene: TRBJ2-7
clone size: .
V gene: TRBV18
CDR3 length: 15
D gene: TRBD2
CDR3 DNA: TGTGCCAGCTCACCTCCTAGCGGGAGTTACTACGAGCAGTACTTC
CDR3 protein: CASSPPSGSYYEQYF

J gene: TRBJ1-1
clone size: .
V gene: TRBV20-1
CDR3 length: 15
D gene: TRBD1
CDR3 DNA: TGCAGTGCTAGAGATCCAACTTGGGACAGCCTTGAAGCTTTCTTT
CDR3 protein: CSARDPTWDSLEAFF

J gene: TRBJ1-2
clone size: .
V gene: TRBV6-4
CDR3 length: 18
D gene: .
CDR3 DNA: TGTGCCAGCAGTGACTCGCAGAAGCCGACGAAAGGGGAGGGTGGCTACACCTTC
CDR3 protein: CASSDSQKPTKGEGGYTF

J gene: TRBJ2-1
clone size: .
V gene: TRBV5-1
CDR3 length: 16
D gene: TRBD2
CDR3 DNA: TGCGCCAGCAGCCCGACTAGCGGGGGGGCCTGGAATGAGCAGTTCTTC
CDR3 protein: CASSPTSGGAWNEQFF

J gene: TRBJ2-1
clone size: .
V gene: TRBV6-6
CDR3 length: 16
D gene: TRBD2
CDR3 DNA: TGTGCCAGCAGTTACTCGATACTAGCGGGAGTTCATGAGCAGTTCTTC
CDR3 protein: CASSYSILAGVHEQFF

J gene: TRBJ2-2
clone size: few
V gene: TRBV20-1
CDR3 length: 14
D gene: TRBD2
CDR3 DNA: TGCAGTGCTAGATCGCGGGGGGCGTCCGGGGAGCTGTTTTTT
CDR3 protein: CSARSRGASGELFF

J gene: TRBJ2-3
clone size: .
V gene: TRBV20-1
CDR3 length: 15
D gene: TRBD2
CDR3 DNA: TGCAGTGCTAGAGATCAGAGACTAGCTACAGATACGCAGTATTTT
CDR3 protein: CSARDQRLATDTQYF

J gene: TRBJ1-1
clone size: .
V gene: TRBV6-6
CDR3 length: 15
D gene: TRBD1
CDR3 DNA: TGTGCCAGCAGTTACTCCCGGGGACAGGCGGTAGGGGCTTTCTTT
CDR3 protein: CASSYSRGQAVGAFF

J gene: TRBJ2-7
clone size: few
V gene: TRBV28
CDR3 length: 15
D gene: .
CDR3 DNA: TGTGCCAGCAGCAACCCCCGAGGGAGTTACTACGAGCAGTACTTC
CDR3 protein: CASSNPRGSYYEQYF

J gene: TRBJ2-3
clone size: .
V gene: TRBV2
CDR3 length: 13
D gene: .
CDR3 DNA: TGTGCCAGCAGGGCGCCAGGATCAGATACGCAGTATTTT
CDR3 protein: CASRAPGSDTQYF

J gene: TRBJ2-1
clone size: .
V gene: TRBV4-3
CDR3 length: 15
D gene: TRBD1
CDR3 DNA: TGCGTCAGCAGCCAAGCAGGGACAGAAAACAATGAGCAGTTCTTC
CDR3 protein: CVSSQAGTENNEQFF

J gene: TRBJ2-7
clone size: few
V gene: TRBV20-1
CDR3 length: 14
D gene: TRBD2
CDR3 DNA: TGCAGTGCTAGGTTCAGCGGGAGCCTCGGCGAGCAGTACTTC
CDR3 protein: CSARFSGSLGEQYF

J gene: TRBJ2-4
clone size: few
V gene: TRBV30
CDR3 length: 14
D gene: .
CDR3 DNA: TGTGCCTGGATGACCGGGCTAGCCAAAAACATTCAGTACTTC
CDR3 protein: CAWMTGLAKNIQYF

J gene: TRBJ1-2
clone size: many
V gene: TRBV5-4
CDR3 length: 17
D gene: TRBD1
CDR3 DNA: TGTGCCAGCAGCTCCGCGGGCTCCGGGACAGTGCTCGGAGGCTACACCTTC
CDR3 protein: CASSSAGSGTVLGGYTF

J gene: TRBJ1-1
clone size: .
V gene: TRBV12-3/TRBV12-4
CDR3 length: 12
D gene: .
CDR3 DNA: TGTGCCATACAGGACACGAACACTGAAGCTTTCTTT
CDR3 protein: CAIQDTNTEAFF

J gene: TRBJ1-6
clone size: .
V gene: TRBV30
CDR3 length: 13
D gene: .
CDR3 DNA: TGTGCCTGGAGTAGGGGGGGTGATTCACCCCTCCACTTT
CDR3 protein: CAWSRGGDSPLHF

J gene: TRBJ2-7
clone size: many
V gene: TRBV6-2/TRBV6-3
CDR3 length: 11
D gene: .
CDR3 DNA: TGTGCCAGCAGCTCCGTCTACGAGCAGTACTTC
CDR3 protein: CASSSVYEQYF

J gene: TRBJ1-2
clone size: .
V gene: TRBV28
CDR3 length: 13
D gene: .
CDR3 DNA: TGTGCCAGCACCCTCTCGCGAGAGTATGGCTACACCTTC
CDR3 protein: CASTLSREYGYTF

J gene: TRBJ1-5
clone size: .
V gene: TRBV29-1
CDR3 length: 12
D gene: .
CDR3 DNA: TGCAGCGTTATGGATAGCAATCAGCCCCAGCATTTT
CDR3 protein: CSVMDSNQPQHF

J gene: TRBJ2-1
clone size: .
V gene: TRBV10-3
CDR3 length: 12
D gene: .
CDR3 DNA: TGTGCCATCAGTGAGGATCTGGGTTCGGAGTTCTTC
CDR3 protein: CAISEDLGSEFF

J gene: TRBJ2-7
clone size: few
V gene: TRBV4-3
CDR3 length: 14
D gene: .
CDR3 DNA: TGCGCCAGCAGCCAAGAGCGGAACTCCTACGAGCAGTACTTC
CDR3 protein: CASSQERNSYEQYF

J gene: TRBJ2-3
clone size: .
V gene: TRBV4-1
CDR3 length: 18
D gene: .
CDR3 DNA: TGCGCCAGCAGCCAAGGGTCGCGAGGGGGAATCTCCACAGATACGCAGTATTTT
CDR3 protein: CASSQGSRGGISTDTQYF

J gene: TRBJ2-5
clone size: many
V gene: TRBV20-1
CDR3 length: 13
D gene: TRBD2
CDR3 DNA: TGCAGTGCTAGCGGGGGGTCTGGCGAGACCCAGTACTTC
CDR3 protein: CSASGGSGETQYF

J gene: TRBJ2-7
clone size: .
V gene: TRBV28
CDR3 length: 14
D gene: TRBD2
CDR3 DNA: TGTGCCAGCAGTTTCGTGCGGGAGATCCTCGAGCAGTACTTC
CDR3 protein: CASSFVREILEQYF

J gene: TRBJ2-5
clone size: .
V gene: TRBV30
CDR3 length: 12
D gene: .
CDR3 DNA: TGTGCCTGGAGCTCCTTCCAAGAGACCCAGTACTTC
CDR3 protein: CAWSSFQETQYF

J gene: TRBJ2-5
clone size: few
V gene: TRBV7-9
CDR3 length: 16
D gene: .
CDR3 DNA: TGTGCCAGCAGCTTAGAGGTCCCTTCAGGAGCCGAGACCCAGTACTTC
CDR3 protein: CASSLEVPSGAETQYF